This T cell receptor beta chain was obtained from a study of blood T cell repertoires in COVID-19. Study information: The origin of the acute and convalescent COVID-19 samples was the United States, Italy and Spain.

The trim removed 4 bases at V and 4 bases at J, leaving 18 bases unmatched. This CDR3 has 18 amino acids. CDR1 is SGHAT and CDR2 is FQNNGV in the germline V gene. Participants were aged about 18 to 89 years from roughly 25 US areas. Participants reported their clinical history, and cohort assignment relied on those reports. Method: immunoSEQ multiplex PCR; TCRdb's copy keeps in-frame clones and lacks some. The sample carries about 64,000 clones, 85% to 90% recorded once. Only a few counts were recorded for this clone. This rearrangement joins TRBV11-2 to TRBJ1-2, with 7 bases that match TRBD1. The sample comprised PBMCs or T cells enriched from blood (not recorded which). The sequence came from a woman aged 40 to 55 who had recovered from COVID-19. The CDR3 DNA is TGTGCCAGCAGCTCGCTGACAAGCCGGACAGGCGATTTCTATGGCTACACCTTC. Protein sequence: CASSSLTSRTGDFYGYTF. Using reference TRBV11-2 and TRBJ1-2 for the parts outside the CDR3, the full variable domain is EAGVAQSPRYKIIEKRQSVAFWCNPISGHATLYWYQQILGQGPKLLIQFQNNGVVDDSQLPKDRFSAERLKGVDSTLKIQPAKLEDSAVYLCASSSLTSRTGDFYGYTFGSGTRLTVV.